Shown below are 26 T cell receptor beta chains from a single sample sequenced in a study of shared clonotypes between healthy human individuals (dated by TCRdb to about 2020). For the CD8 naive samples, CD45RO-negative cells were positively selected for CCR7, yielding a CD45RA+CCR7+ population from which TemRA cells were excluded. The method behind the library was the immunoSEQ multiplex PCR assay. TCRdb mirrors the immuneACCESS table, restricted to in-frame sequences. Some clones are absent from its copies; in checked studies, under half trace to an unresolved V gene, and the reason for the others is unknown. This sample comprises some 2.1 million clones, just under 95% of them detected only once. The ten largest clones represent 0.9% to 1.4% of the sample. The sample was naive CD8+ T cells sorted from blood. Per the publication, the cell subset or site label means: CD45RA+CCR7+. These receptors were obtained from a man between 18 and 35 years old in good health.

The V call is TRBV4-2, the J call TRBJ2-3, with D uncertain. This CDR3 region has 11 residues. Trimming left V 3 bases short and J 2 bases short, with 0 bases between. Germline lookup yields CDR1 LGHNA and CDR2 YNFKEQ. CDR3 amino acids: CASSHTDTQYF. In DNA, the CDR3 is TGTGCCAGCAGCCACACAGATACGCAGTATTTT.

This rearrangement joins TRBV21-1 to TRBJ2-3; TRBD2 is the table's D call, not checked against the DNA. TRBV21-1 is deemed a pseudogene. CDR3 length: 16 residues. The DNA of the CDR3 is TGTGCCAGCAGCACGTTCCTAGCGGGAGACCCAGATACGCAGTATTTT. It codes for CASSTFLAGDPDTQYF.

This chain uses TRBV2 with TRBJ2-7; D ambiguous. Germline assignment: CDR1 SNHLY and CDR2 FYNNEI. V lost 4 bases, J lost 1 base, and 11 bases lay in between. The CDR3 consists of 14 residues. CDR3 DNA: TGTGCCAGCAGTGGAAGCGCCCTTTCCTACGAGCAGTACTTC. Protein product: CASSGSALSYEQYF.

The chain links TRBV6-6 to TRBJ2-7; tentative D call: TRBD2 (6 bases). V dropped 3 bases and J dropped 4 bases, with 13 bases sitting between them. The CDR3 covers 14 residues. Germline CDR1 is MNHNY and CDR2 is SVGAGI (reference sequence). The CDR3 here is CASSYRGSGYEQYF. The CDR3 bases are TGTGCCAGCAGTTATAGGGGTAGCGGATACGAGCAGTACTTC.

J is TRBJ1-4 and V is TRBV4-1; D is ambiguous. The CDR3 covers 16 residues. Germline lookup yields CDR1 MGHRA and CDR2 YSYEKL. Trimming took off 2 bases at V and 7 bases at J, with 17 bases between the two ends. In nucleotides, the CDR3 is TGCGCCAGCAGCCAAAAAGTCGGATCAGTGGGTGAAAAACTGTTTTTT. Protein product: CASSQKVGSVGEKLFF.

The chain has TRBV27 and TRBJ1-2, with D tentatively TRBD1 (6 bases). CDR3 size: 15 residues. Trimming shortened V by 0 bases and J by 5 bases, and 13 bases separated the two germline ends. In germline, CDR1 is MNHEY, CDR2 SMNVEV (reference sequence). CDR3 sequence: CASSLSNRDPYGYTF. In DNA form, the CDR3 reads TGTGCCAGCAGTTTATCGAACAGGGATCCTTATGGCTACACCTTC.

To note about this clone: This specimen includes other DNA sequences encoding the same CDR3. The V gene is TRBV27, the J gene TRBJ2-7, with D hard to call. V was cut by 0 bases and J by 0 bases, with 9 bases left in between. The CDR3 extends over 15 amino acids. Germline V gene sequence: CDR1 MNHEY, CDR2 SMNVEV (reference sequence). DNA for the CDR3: TGTGCCAGCAGTTTATCGGGCGTGAGCTCCTACGAGCAGTACTTC. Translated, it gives CASSLSGVSSYEQYF.

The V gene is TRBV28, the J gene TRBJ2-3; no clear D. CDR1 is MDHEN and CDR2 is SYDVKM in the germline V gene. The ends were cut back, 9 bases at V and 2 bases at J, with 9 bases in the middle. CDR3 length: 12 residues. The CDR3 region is CASSGYTDTQYF. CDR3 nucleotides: TGTGCCAGTTCCGGGTACACAGATACGCAGTATTTT. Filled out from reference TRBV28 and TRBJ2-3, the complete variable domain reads DVKVTQSSRYLVKRTGEKVFLECVQDMDHENMFWYRQDPGLGLRLIYFSYDVKMKEKGDIPEGYSVSREKKERFSLILESASTNQTSMYLCASSGYTDTQYFGPGTRLTVL.

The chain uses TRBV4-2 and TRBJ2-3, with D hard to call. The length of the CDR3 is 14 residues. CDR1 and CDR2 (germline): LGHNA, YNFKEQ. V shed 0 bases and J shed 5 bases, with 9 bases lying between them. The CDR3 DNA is TGTGCCAGCAGCCAAGATCTGAGTTTAGATACGCAGTATTTT. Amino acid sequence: CASSQDLSLDTQYF.

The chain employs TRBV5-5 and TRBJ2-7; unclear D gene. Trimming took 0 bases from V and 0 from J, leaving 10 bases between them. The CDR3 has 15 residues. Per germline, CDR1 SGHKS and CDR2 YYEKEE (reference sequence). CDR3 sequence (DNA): TGTGCCAGCAGCTTGGACGACGCCCTCTCCTACGAGCAGTACTTC. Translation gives CASSLDDALSYEQYF.

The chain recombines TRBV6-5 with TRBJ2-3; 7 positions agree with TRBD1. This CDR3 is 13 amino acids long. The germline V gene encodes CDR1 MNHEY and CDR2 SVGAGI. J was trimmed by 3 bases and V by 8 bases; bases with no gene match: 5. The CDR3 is CASPIRGTDTQYF. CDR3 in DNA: TGTGCCAGCCCTATCAGGGGGACAGATACGCAGTATTTT.

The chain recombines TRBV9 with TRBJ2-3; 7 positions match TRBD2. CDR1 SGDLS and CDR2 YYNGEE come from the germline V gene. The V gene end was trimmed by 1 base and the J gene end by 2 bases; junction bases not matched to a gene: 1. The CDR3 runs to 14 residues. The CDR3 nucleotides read TGTGCCAGCAGCGTAAGGGACTACACAGATACGCAGTATTTT. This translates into CASSVRDYTDTQYF.

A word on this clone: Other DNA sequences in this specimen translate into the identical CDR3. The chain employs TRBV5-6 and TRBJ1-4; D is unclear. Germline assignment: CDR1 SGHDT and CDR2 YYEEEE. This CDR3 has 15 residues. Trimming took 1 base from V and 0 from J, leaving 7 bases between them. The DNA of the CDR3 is TGTGCCAGCAGCTTGTCATTCGCAACTAATGAAAAACTGTTTTTT. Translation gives CASSLSFATNEKLFF.

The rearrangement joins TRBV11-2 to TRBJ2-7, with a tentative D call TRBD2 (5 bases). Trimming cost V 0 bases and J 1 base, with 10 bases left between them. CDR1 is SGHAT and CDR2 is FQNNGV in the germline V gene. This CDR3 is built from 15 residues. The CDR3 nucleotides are TGTGCCAGCAGCTTAGATCTCGGGGTTTCCTACGAGCAGTACTTC. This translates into CASSLDLGVSYEQYF.

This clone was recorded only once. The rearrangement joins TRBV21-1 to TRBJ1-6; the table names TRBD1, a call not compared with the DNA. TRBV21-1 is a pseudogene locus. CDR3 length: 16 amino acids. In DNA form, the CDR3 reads TGTGCCAGCAGCAAGGTAGGGGGACATAATAATTCACCCCTCCACTTT. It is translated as CASSKVGGHNNSPLHF.

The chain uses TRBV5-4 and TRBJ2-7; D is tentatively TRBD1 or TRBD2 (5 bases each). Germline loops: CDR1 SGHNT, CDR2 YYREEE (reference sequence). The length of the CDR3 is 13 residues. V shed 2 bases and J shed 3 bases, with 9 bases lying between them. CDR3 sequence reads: CASSLEGHYEQYF. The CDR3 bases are TGTGCCAGCAGCTTAGAGGGGCACTACGAGCAGTACTTC.

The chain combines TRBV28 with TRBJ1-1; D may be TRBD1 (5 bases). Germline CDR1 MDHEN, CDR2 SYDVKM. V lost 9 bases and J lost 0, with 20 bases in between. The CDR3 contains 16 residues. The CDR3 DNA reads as TGTGCCAGTCAATCTTTTGTCGGGGCGTTGAACACTGAAGCTTTCTTT. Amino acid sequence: CASQSFVGALNTEAFF. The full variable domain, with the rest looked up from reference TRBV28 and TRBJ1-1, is DVKVTQSSRYLVKRTGEKVFLECVQDMDHENMFWYRQDPGLGLRLIYFSYDVKMKEKGDIPEGYSVSREKKERFSLILESASTNQTSMYLCASQSFVGALNTEAFFGQGTRLTVV.

This chain's CDR3 is CSVEGSGQRVHEQFF. The CDR3 nucleotides are TGCAGCGTTGAAGGGTCGGGGCAGCGGGTGCATGAGCAGTTCTTC. This chain links TRBV29-1 with TRBJ2-1; the D gene is possibly TRBD2 (6 bases). Trimming took off 1 base at V and 8 bases at J, with 18 bases between the two ends. In germline, CDR1 is SQVTM, CDR2 ANQGSEA. The CDR3 runs 15 residues.

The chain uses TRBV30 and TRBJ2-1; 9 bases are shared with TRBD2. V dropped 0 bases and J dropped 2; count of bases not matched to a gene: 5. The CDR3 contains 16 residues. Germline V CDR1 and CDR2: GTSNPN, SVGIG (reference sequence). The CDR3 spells CAWSVGASGAYNEQFF. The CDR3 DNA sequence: TGTGCCTGGAGTGTCGGGGCTAGCGGGGCCTACAATGAGCAGTTCTTC.

The CDR3 protein is CASSQATAGGQPGYTF. As DNA, the CDR3 is TGCGCCAGCAGCCAAGCCACGGCAGGGGGCCAACCGGGCTACACCTTC. The chain joins TRBV4-1 to TRBJ1-2; 8 bases are shared with TRBD1. V lost 1 base, J lost 8 bases, and 12 bases stayed unmatched. Germline values: CDR1 MGHRA, CDR2 YSYEKL. CDR3 length: 16 amino acids.

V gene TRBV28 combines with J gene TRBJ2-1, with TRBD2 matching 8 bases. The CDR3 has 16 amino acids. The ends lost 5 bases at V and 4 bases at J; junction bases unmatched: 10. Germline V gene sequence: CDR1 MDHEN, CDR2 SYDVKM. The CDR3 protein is CASSPSSGGPYNEQFF. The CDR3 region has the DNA TGTGCCAGCAGTCCCTCTTCGGGGGGGCCGTACAATGAGCAGTTCTTC. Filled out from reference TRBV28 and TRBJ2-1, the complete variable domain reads DVKVTQSSRYLVKRTGEKVFLECVQDMDHENMFWYRQDPGLGLRLIYFSYDVKMKEKGDIPEGYSVSREKKERFSLILESASTNQTSMYLCASSPSSGGPYNEQFFGPGTRLTVL.

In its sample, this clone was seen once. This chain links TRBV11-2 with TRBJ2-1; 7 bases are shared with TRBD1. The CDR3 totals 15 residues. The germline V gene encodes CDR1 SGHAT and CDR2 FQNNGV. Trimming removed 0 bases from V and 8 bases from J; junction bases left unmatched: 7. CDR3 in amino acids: CASSLDPTGIDEQFF. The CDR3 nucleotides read TGTGCCAGCAGCTTAGACCCGACAGGGATCGATGAGCAGTTCTTC.

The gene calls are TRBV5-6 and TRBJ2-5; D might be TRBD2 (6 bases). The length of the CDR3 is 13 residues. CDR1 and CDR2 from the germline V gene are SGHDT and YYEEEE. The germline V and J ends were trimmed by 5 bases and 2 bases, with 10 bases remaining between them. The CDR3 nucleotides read TGTGCCAGCAGTTATAGCGGTCAAGAGACCCAGTACTTC. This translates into CASSYSGQETQYF.

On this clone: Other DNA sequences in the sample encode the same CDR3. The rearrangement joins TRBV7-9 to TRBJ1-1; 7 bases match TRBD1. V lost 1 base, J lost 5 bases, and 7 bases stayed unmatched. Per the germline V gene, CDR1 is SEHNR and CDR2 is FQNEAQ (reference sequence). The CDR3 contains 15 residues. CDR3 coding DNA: TGTGCCAGCAGCTTAGTAGGGGGCCTTGGTACTGAAGCTTTCTTT. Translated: CASSLVGGLGTEAFF.

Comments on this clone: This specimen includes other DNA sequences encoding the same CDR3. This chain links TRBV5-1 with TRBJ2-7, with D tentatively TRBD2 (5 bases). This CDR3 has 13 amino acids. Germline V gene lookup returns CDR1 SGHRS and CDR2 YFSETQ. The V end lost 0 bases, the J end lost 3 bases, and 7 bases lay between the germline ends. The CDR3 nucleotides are TGCGCCAGCAGCTTGGAAGGAGGCTACGAGCAGTACTTC. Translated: CASSLEGGYEQYF.

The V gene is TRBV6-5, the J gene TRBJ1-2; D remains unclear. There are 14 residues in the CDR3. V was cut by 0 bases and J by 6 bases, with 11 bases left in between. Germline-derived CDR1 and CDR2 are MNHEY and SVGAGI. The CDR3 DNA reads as TGTGCCAGCAGTTACTCGCCGCAGAATAATGGCTACACCTTC. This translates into CASSYSPQNNGYTF.